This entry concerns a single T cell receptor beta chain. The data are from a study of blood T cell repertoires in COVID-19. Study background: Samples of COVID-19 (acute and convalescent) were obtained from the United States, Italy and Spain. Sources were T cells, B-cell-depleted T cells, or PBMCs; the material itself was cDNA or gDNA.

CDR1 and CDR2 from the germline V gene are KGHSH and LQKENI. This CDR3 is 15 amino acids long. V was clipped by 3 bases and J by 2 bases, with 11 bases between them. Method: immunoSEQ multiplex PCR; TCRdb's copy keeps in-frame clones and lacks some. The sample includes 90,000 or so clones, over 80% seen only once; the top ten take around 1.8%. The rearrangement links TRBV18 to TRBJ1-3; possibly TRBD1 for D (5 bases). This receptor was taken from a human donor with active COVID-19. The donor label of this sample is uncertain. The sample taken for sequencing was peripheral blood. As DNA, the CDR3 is TGTGCCAGCTCACCCTCTGGAGGGGCTGGAAACACCATATATTTT. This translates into CASSPSGGAGNTIYF.